The 3 T cell receptor beta chains given below trace back to one sample, sequenced in a study of radiotherapy plus CTLA-4 blockade in lung cancer. Profiling relied on immunoSEQ multiplex PCR, and the TCRdb table lists in-frame clones only, not all of them. Here the sample spans about 88,000 clones, roughly 70% being singletons. The sequencing used peripheral blood, collected from a patient treated with radiotherapy plus ipilimumab. Source of these receptors: a human donor with non-small cell lung cancer that progressed on radiotherapy plus ipilimumab.

The table lists this clone with a count of one. The V gene is TRBV6-6, the J gene TRBJ2-7; a weak D match, TRBD1 (6 bases). The V end was cut by 6 bases, the J end by 1 base, with 13 bases between. Germline V gene sequence: CDR1 MNHNY, CDR2 SVGAGI (reference sequence). The CDR3 runs 14 residues. CDR3 DNA: TGTGCCAGCAGACAGGGTCTGAGGTCCTACGAGCAGTACTTC. Amino acid sequence: CASRQGLRSYEQYF.

The V and J genes are TRBV19 and TRBJ1-5; tentatively, D is TRBD1 (5 bases). Germline V gives CDR1 LNHDA, CDR2 SQIVND (reference sequence). V was pared by 5 bases and J by 3 bases, with 8 bases between. The CDR3 runs 13 residues. In nucleotides, the CDR3 is TGTGCCAGTAGTCGACAGCCCAATCAGCCCCAGCATTTT. As protein: CASSRQPNQPQHF.

This clone was seen a few times. This chain connects TRBV6-1 to TRBJ1-2, with 7 positions matching TRBD1. J lost 7 bases, V lost 7 bases, and 9 bases had no gene match. The CDR3 totals 13 residues. The germline V gene encodes CDR1 MNHNS and CDR2 SASEGT. CDR3 residues: CASNDRAGRGYTF. The CDR3 bases are TGTGCCAGCAATGACAGGGCTGGTCGTGGCTACACCTTC.